This T cell receptor (beta chain) was profiled in a study of a mutant IDH1 vaccine in newly diagnosed glioma. For the study at large: Vaccinations were initiated 4-6 weeks following radiotherapy alone, or were given together with temozolomide cycles.

Libraries were prepared by immunoSEQ multiplex PCR; TCRdb keeps only in-frame clonotypes and omits some of them. Here the sample spans about 67,000 clones, roughly four fifths being singletons. Stated time point: week 47, end of study. All doses held 300 ug of mutant IDH1 20-mer peptide, with topical imiquimod. CDR3 length equals 13 residues. Germline CDR1 is MGHRA and CDR2 is YSYEKL. For this clone: Its antigen remains unidentified. The junction departs from germline at one end; a sequencing error may be responsible.

V and J are TRBV4-1 and TRBJ2-7; no firm D call. The receptor comes from a man aged 30-40 years with glioma. The sequenced sample was PBMCs, obtained from a glioma patient whose treatment included an IDH1 peptide vaccine. The CDR3 region is CANSPSSDVEQYF. DNA of the CDR3: TGCGCCAACAGCCCCAGTAGTGATGTCGAGCAGTACTTC.